Presented here are 23 T cell receptor beta chains from one specimen sequenced in a study of metastatic and nonmetastatic thyroid tumors. TCRdb re-called the PCR reads through MiXCR. Here the sample spans 20,000 to 25,000 clones, around 20% being singletons. Before thyroid surgery, none of the patients had received any treatment. Material for sequencing was blood. The receptor source for this set is a male donor with papillary thyroid cancer or a benign thyroid nodule (not recorded which). Some clones in this sample may be carry-over from other donors' samples.

This clone rates as medium-sized (0.01 to 0.1%). The gene calls are TRBV15 and TRBJ2-3, with D uncertain. The CDR3 consists of 16 residues. Germline lookup yields CDR1 LNHNV and CDR2 YYDKDF (reference sequence). V gave up 4 bases and J gave up 0 bases, with 14 bases separating them. The CDR3 sequence is CATSTGPVRSTDTQYF. The DNA for the CDR3 is TGTGCCACCAGCACGGGCCCGGTTCGTAGCACAGATACGCAGTATTTT. Full variable domain (outside the CDR3, taken from reference TRBV15 and TRBJ2-3): DAMVIQNPRYQVTQFGKPVTLSCSQTLNHNVMYWYQQKSSQAPKLLFHYYDKDFNNEADTPDNFQSRRPNTSFCFLDIRSPGLGDTAMYLCATSTGPVRSTDTQYFGPGTRLTVL.

This clone has at least ten counts. This chain joins TRBV20-1 and TRBJ2-1; 8 nucleotides agree with TRBD2. Germline trimming cut 5 bases from V and 6 bases from J; bases unmatched to any gene: 15. CDR3 length: 16 residues. Germline loops: CDR1 DFQATT, CDR2 SNEGSKA (reference sequence). CDR3: CSAGSNRGGAPNEQFF. DNA of the CDR3: TGCAGTGCTGGATCAAACCGGGGGGGGGCCCCCAATGAGCAGTTCTTC.

This chain joins TRBV28 and TRBJ2-7; 7 bases agree with TRBD2. Losses at the gene ends were 3 bases for V and 4 bases for J; bases not matched to a gene: 12. The CDR3 spans 16 residues. The germline gives CDR1 MDHEN, CDR2 SYDVKM. The CDR3 loop is CASSLFGGRGGYEQYF. DNA for the CDR3: TGTGCCAGCAGTTTGTTCGGGGGGAGGGGCGGATACGAGCAGTACTTC.

Ten or more counts support this clone. The genes are TRBV6-1 and TRBJ1-2; D remains ambiguous. CDR3 length: 14 residues. The germline gives CDR1 MNHNS, CDR2 SASEGT. Trimming shortened V by 5 bases and J by 0 bases, and 10 bases separated the two germline ends. The CDR3 spells CASSPAKANYGYTF. CDR3 nucleotide sequence: TGTGCCAGCAGTCCGGCGAAGGCTAACTATGGCTACACCTTC.

This clone was detected a few times. The genes are TRBV27 and TRBJ2-7, with D possibly matching TRBD2 (6 bases). The V end lost 7 bases, the J end lost 4 bases, and 17 bases lay between the germline ends. The CDR3 sequence is 14 residues long. Germline assignment: CDR1 MNHEY and CDR2 SMNVEV (reference sequence). As DNA, the CDR3 is TGTGCCAGCAAAAATAGCGGAGCTACATACGAGCAGTACTTC. Translated: CASKNSGATYEQYF.

In this sample, this clone turned up a few times. The chain couples TRBV10-1 to TRBJ2-1; D remains ambiguous. In germline, CDR1 is WNHNN, CDR2 SYGVQD (reference sequence). CDR3 size: 11 residues. Deletions cut 8 bases from V and 10 bases from J, with 12 bases between. The CDR3 here is CASRGDGEQFF. The CDR3 DNA reads TGCGCCAGCCGTGGGGATGGGGAGCAGTTCTTC.

This clone was seen ten or more times. DNA of the CDR3: TGTGCCAGCAGCCAAGTCATCTCTGGAAACACCATATATTTT. Translated, it gives CASSQVISGNTIYF. V usage is TRBV14 and J usage is TRBJ1-3; D remains ambiguous. Trimming shortened V by 1 base and J by 0 bases, and 4 bases separated the two germline ends. Per the germline V gene, CDR1 is SGHDN and CDR2 is FVKESK. The CDR3 totals 14 residues. The whole variable domain, remainder taken from reference TRBV14 and TRBJ1-3, is EAGVTQFPSHSVIEKGQTVTLRCDPISGHDNLYWYRRVMGKEIKFLLHFVKESKQDESGMPNNRFLAERTGGTYSTLKVQPAELEDSGVYFCASSQVISGNTIYFGEGSWLTVV.

This clone has ten or more counts. This chain links TRBV11-2 with TRBJ2-1; perhaps TRBD2 as D (6 bases). Germline loops: CDR1 SGHAT, CDR2 FQNNGV. This CDR3 region has 16 residues. The V gene lost 2 bases and the J gene lost 1 base, with 12 bases spanning the gap. DNA of the CDR3: TGTGCCAGCAGCTTATTATTGGGAGGTTCCTACAATGAGCAGTTCTTC. It specifies CASSLLLGGSYNEQFF. The full variable domain, with the rest looked up from reference TRBV11-2 and TRBJ2-1, is EAGVAQSPRYKIIEKRQSVAFWCNPISGHATLYWYQQILGQGPKLLIQFQNNGVVDDSQLPKDRFSAERLKGVDSTLKIQPAKLEDSAVYLCASSLLLGGSYNEQFFGPGTRLTVL.

This clone was observed a few times. The gene calls are TRBV6-1 and TRBJ2-7, with 8 bases that match TRBD1. Germline V gives CDR1 MNHNS, CDR2 SASEGT. The CDR3 sequence is 14 residues long. V shed 5 bases, J shed 6 bases, and the junction held 9 bases outside the gene matches. CDR3 residues: CASSTTGEISEQYF. The CDR3 nucleotides are TGTGCCAGCAGTACGACAGGGGAAATTAGCGAGCAGTACTTC.

The rearrangement uses TRBV7-9 and TRBJ1-5; D is undetermined. CDR1 and CDR2 (germline): SEHNR, FQNEAQ (reference sequence). This CDR3 contains 12 residues. Trimming cost V 2 bases and J 6 bases, with 5 bases left between them. In nucleotides, the CDR3 is TGTGCCAGCAGCTTATTAGCTCAGCCCCAGCATTTT. It yields the protein CASSLLAQPQHF.

This clone was counted at least ten times. The chain links TRBV5-1 to TRBJ2-7, with 7 positions matching TRBD2. The CDR3 is 13 residues long. Trimming at V came to 0 bases and at J to 6 bases, leaving 3 bases not matched to a gene. Germline CDR1 SGHRS, CDR2 YFSETQ. The CDR3: CASSLGPGGEQYF. DNA of the CDR3: TGCGCCAGCAGCTTGGGCCCGGGGGGCGAGCAGTACTTC.

The V gene is TRBV12-3 or TRBV12-4, the J gene TRBJ1-5; no clear D. CDR3 length: 12 amino acids. V was trimmed by 3 bases and J by 5 bases, leaving 5 bases between them. The CDR3 protein is CASSFTDQPQHF. The CDR3 DNA sequence: TGTGCCAGCAGTTTCACAGATCAGCCCCAGCATTTT.

This clone has at least ten counts. In DNA form, the CDR3 reads TGTGCCAGCAGCTCCAAGGAGGCCCAAGAGACCCAGTACTTC. It encodes CASSSKEAQETQYF. V usage is TRBV7-6 and J usage is TRBJ2-5, with a weak D call TRBD2 (5 bases). V lost 4 bases to trimming and J lost 1 base, with 10 bases between them. The CDR3 sequence is 14 residues long. CDR1 and CDR2 (germline): SGHVS, FNYEAQ.

This clone was seen a handful of times. This chain connects TRBV6-1 to TRBJ2-7, with TRBD2 matching 11 bases. Germline CDR1 is MNHNS and CDR2 is SASEGT. The CDR3 totals 17 residues. The V gene end was trimmed by 6 bases and the J gene end by 4 bases; junction bases not matched to a gene: 14. CDR3 sequence: CASSGQGLAAWVYEQYF. The CDR3 DNA reads TGTGCCAGCAGCGGGCAGGGACTAGCGGCATGGGTTTACGAGCAGTACTTC.

The table lists this clone with many counts. The genes are TRBV7-9 and TRBJ2-2; D call uncertain. The CDR3 extends over 15 amino acids. Trimming took 1 base from V and 1 from J, leaving 7 bases between them. Germline values: CDR1 SEHNR, CDR2 FQNEAQ (reference sequence). The CDR3 DNA reads TGTGCCAGCAGCTTAGTAACCGGGAACACCGGGGAGCTGTTTTTT. It yields the protein CASSLVTGNTGELFF.

This clone has only a few counts. The CDR3 spells CASRKDGSGELFF. DNA for the CDR3: TGTGCCAGCAGAAAAGACGGTTCCGGGGAGCTGTTTTTT. The genes are TRBV5-4 and TRBJ2-2; no firm D call. The V end was cut by 5 bases, the J end by 6 bases, with 11 bases between. The CDR3 totals 13 residues. The germline V gene encodes CDR1 SGHNT and CDR2 YYREEE (reference sequence). Full variable domain (rest looked up from reference TRBV5-4 and TRBJ2-2): ETGVTQSPTHLIKTRGQQVTLRCSSQSGHNTVSWYQQALGQGPQFIFQYYREEENGRGNFPPRFSGLQFPNYSSELNVNALELDDSALYLCASRKDGSGELFFGEGSRLTVL.

In its sample, this clone was seen many times. The V gene is TRBV3-1, the J gene TRBJ2-3; possibly TRBD2 for D (5 bases). The CDR3 runs to 16 residues. The germline gives CDR1 LGHDT, CDR2 YNNKEL (reference sequence). The ends were cut back, 3 bases at V and 1 base at J, with 14 bases in the middle. The chain's CDR3 is CASSQTGLSRTDTQYF. For the CDR3, the DNA is TGTGCCAGCAGCCAGACCGGACTGTCCCGCACAGATACGCAGTATTTT.

Judged by abundance, this clone is medium-sized. This rearrangement joins TRBV5-1 to TRBJ2-1; D might be TRBD1 (5 bases). V shed 0 bases and J shed 0 bases, with 13 bases lying between them. The CDR3 length is 17 residues. Germline CDR1 SGHRS, CDR2 YFSETQ. Here the CDR3 reads CASSLEGRASSYNEQFF. In nucleotides, the CDR3 is TGCGCCAGCAGCTTGGAAGGCAGGGCAAGCTCCTACAATGAGCAGTTCTTC.

This clone has at least ten counts. The J gene is TRBJ2-1, the V gene TRBV15, with D unresolved. The CDR3 runs 12 residues. V was trimmed by 1 base and J by 9 bases, leaving 7 bases between them. Germline V gives CDR1 LNHNV, CDR2 YYDKDF (reference sequence). The CDR3 spells CATSRALAEQFF. In DNA, the CDR3 is TGTGCCACCAGCAGAGCCCTCGCTGAGCAGTTCTTC.

By frequency in the sample, this clone is medium-sized (0.01 to 0.1%). The chain recombines TRBV6-1 with TRBJ2-3; 9 nucleotides line up with TRBD2. The junction had 14 bases not matched to a gene; V was cut back by 4 bases and J by 3 bases. The CDR3 has 18 amino acids. Germline lookup yields CDR1 MNHNS and CDR2 SASEGT. The CDR3 sequence is CASSGSGRREGGTDTQYF. In DNA form, the CDR3 reads TGTGCCAGCAGTGGATCCGGGCGGCGGGAGGGTGGTACAGATACGCAGTATTTT.

This clone appeared many times. The chain joins TRBV27 to TRBJ2-3; D is possibly TRBD1 or TRBD2 (6 bases each). The CDR3 is made up of 14 amino acids. Germline CDR1 is MNHEY and CDR2 is SMNVEV (reference sequence). The germline V and J ends were trimmed by 2 bases and 10 bases, with 16 bases remaining between them. For the CDR3, the DNA is TGTGCCAGCAGTTTAGGGGGGCCGAGAGAGGCGCAGTATTTT. It translates to CASSLGGPREAQYF.

This clone appeared many times. The rearrangement links TRBV20-1 to TRBJ1-6; D call uncertain. Germline lookup yields CDR1 DFQATT and CDR2 SNEGSKA (reference sequence). V gave up 7 bases and J gave up 7 bases, with 14 bases separating them. CDR3 size: 13 residues. The CDR3 sequence is CSVGSGNNSPLHF. For the CDR3, the DNA is TGCAGTGTCGGATCGGGTAACAATTCACCCCTCCACTTT.

This clone was detected ten times or more. The chain is built from TRBV5-4 and TRBJ2-2; D uncertain. The ends were cut back, 2 bases at V and 5 bases at J, with 19 bases in the middle. The CDR3 runs to 17 residues. CDR1 SGHNT and CDR2 YYREEE come from the germline V gene (reference sequence). DNA for the CDR3: TGTGCCAGCAGCTTACGCCTCAGGTCAACGGTAACCGGGGAGCTGTTTTTT. As protein: CASSLRLRSTVTGELFF.